The 16 T cell receptor beta chains presented below share a single source sample, sequenced in a study of blood T cell repertoires in COVID-19. The method was immunoSEQ multiplex PCR; TCRdb's version includes in-frame clones alone and lacks a portion of them. There are 50,000 to 65,000 clones in the sample; more than 70% occur only once, and 16% lies in the top ten. Sequenced material: peripheral blood. The receptors were gathered from a human donor in a cohort sampled during active COVID-19.

J is TRBJ1-6 and V is TRBV15, with 8 bases that match TRBD1. This CDR3 is built from 15 residues. From germline, CDR1 is LNHNV and CDR2 YYDKDF (reference sequence). Unmatched junction bases numbered 7, after V lost 0 bases and J lost 12 bases. The CDR3 DNA is TGTGCCACCAGCAGAGATCCAGGGGGCGGAAAACCCCTCCACTTT. Its protein product is CATSRDPGGGKPLHF.

The gene calls are TRBV2 and TRBJ2-7; D is uncertain. CDR1 is SNHLY, CDR2 FYNNEI, per germline. The CDR3 spans 12 residues. The ends were cut back, 5 bases at V and 3 bases at J, with 8 bases in the middle. CDR3 region: CASSPAVYEQYF. CDR3 DNA: TGTGCCAGCAGTCCCGCGGTCTACGAGCAGTACTTC.

The chain has TRBV19 and TRBJ1-1, with D uncertain. V was clipped by 11 bases and J by 3 bases, with 13 bases between them. Germline CDR1 LNHDA, CDR2 SQIVND (reference sequence). This CDR3 region has 12 residues. CDR3 region: CAVVRSYTEAFF. The CDR3 DNA sequence: TGTGCCGTCGTCCGGAGTTACACTGAAGCTTTCTTT.

The V and J genes are TRBV19 and TRBJ1-1; D perhaps matches TRBD1 (5 bases). The CDR3 sequence is 15 residues long. V lost 1 base and J 3 bases, leaving 12 bases between the germline ends. CDR1 is LNHDA and CDR2 is SQIVND in the germline V gene (reference sequence). The CDR3 bases are TGTGCCAGTAGTATAGTACCCGGGGGGGACACTGAAGCTTTCTTT. Residues: CASSIVPGGDTEAFF. Full variable domain (missing parts from reference TRBV19 and TRBJ1-1): DGGITQSPKYLFRKEGQNVTLSCEQNLNHDAMYWYRQDPGQGLRLIYYSQIVNDFQKGDIAEGYSVSREKKESFPLTVTSAQKNPTAFYLCASSIVPGGDTEAFFGQGTRLTVV.

The gene calls are TRBV5-4 and TRBJ1-4; TRBD1 might be the D (6 bases). The germline V and J ends were trimmed by 2 bases and 7 bases, with 12 bases remaining between them. Germline V gene data show CDR1 as SGHNT and CDR2 as YYREEE (reference sequence). CDR3 length: 14 amino acids. The CDR3 is CASSFGGASEKLFF. CDR3 coding DNA: TGTGCCAGCAGCTTTGGGGGGGCGAGTGAAAAACTGTTTTTT.

The chain employs TRBV19 and TRBJ2-7; TRBD1 agrees at 9 bases. The germline gives CDR1 LNHDA, CDR2 SQIVND (reference sequence). The V and J ends lost 5 bases and 6 bases, in that order; junction bases with no gene match: 11. The CDR3 runs 15 residues. This chain's CDR3 is CASSGSGTGQSEQYF. CDR3 sequence (DNA): TGTGCCAGTAGTGGCTCCGGGACAGGGCAGAGCGAGCAGTACTTC.

The chain links TRBV27 to TRBJ1-2; tentative D call: TRBD1 (6 bases). Trimming removed 10 bases from V and 8 bases from J, with 29 bases in between. The CDR3 is 16 amino acids. From germline, CDR1 is MNHEY and CDR2 SMNVEV (reference sequence). CDR3 in DNA: TGTGCCACCCTCCCCGGGGGGGCAGCTACCCGATGGGGCTACACCTTC. As protein: CATLPGGAATRWGYTF.

V is TRBV2 and J is TRBJ2-7, with 8 bases that match TRBD1. Trimming took 1 base from V and 4 from J; bases not matched to a gene: 3. CDR1 is SNHLY, CDR2 FYNNEI, per germline. This CDR3 has 14 amino acids. CDR3 in amino acids: CASSEDRGAYEQYF. The DNA for the CDR3 is TGTGCCAGCAGTGAAGACAGGGGGGCTTACGAGCAGTACTTC. The complete variable domain, with remaining parts taken from reference TRBV2 and TRBJ2-7, reads EPEVTQTPSHQVTQMGQEVILRCVPISNHLYFYWYRQILGQKVEFLVSFYNNEISEKSEIFDDQFSVERPDGSNFTLKIRSTKLEDSAMYFCASSEDRGAYEQYFGPGTRLTVT.

The V call is TRBV2, the J call TRBJ2-7; TRBD1 matches 7 bases. The CDR3 sequence is 14 residues long. Germline loops: CDR1 SNHLY, CDR2 FYNNEI. V trimming: 2 bases; J trimming: 2 bases; junction bases outside the gene matches: 3. The CDR3 DNA is TGTGCCAGCAGTGAACGGACAGGTACCTACGAGCAGTACTTC. It yields the protein CASSERTGTYEQYF.

The chain employs TRBV7-2 and TRBJ2-3, with 10 bases that match TRBD2. V lost 3 bases, J lost 4 bases, and 4 bases stayed unmatched. CDR1 and CDR2 (germline): SGHTA, FQGNSA. The CDR3 is 15 amino acids. DNA for the CDR3: TGTGCCAGCAGCTTGTGGCTAGCGGGGGCAGATACGCAGTATTTT. Encoded protein: CASSLWLAGADTQYF.

The chain links TRBV10-3 to TRBJ2-1, with 7 bases identical to TRBD2. V lost 8 bases, J lost 4 bases, and 11 bases stayed unmatched. CDR3 length equals 15 residues. The germline CDR1 and CDR2 sequences are ENHRY and SYGVKD. This chain's CDR3 is CAIEWTGGIYNEQFF. The CDR3 DNA is TGTGCCATCGAGTGGACGGGAGGCATTTACAATGAGCAGTTCTTC.

The gene calls are TRBV2 and TRBJ2-7, with 7 bases lining up with TRBD1. Germline CDR1 SNHLY, CDR2 FYNNEI. With V trimmed by 6 bases and J by 6 bases, 8 bases remained unmatched. CDR3 length: 13 amino acids. DNA of the CDR3: TGTGCCAGCAGCCGGGACAGCCTATCCGAGCAGTACTTC. This sequence encodes CASSRDSLSEQYF.

The genes are TRBV12-3 or TRBV12-4 and TRBJ2-7, with a tentative D call TRBD2 (5 bases). Trimming stripped 6 bases from V and 4 bases from J, with 13 bases between. This CDR3 has 13 amino acids. The DNA for the CDR3 is TGTGCCAGCAGCCCAGGACTTAAATACGAGCAGTACTTC. Protein: CASSPGLKYEQYF.

This clone occurred once. The chain uses TRBV7-2 and TRBJ1-1; D remains ambiguous. The V and J ends lost 4 bases and 6 bases respectively, with 9 bases between them. Germline V gives CDR1 SGHTA, CDR2 FQGNSA. This CDR3 contains 12 residues. DNA for the CDR3: TGTGCCAGCAGCTGGCGGGCGGCTGAAGCTTTCTTT. This gives the protein CASSWRAAEAFF.

This chain connects TRBV5-6 to TRBJ1-5; 7 bases match TRBD1. The CDR3 covers 17 residues. Germline-derived CDR1 and CDR2 are SGHDT and YYEEEE. The junction had 14 bases not matched to a gene; V was cut back by 1 base and J by 7 bases. Written as DNA, the CDR3 is TGTGCCAGCAGCTTGCGGGTAACCGGACAGGTCCGACAGCCCCAGCATTTT. Residues: CASSLRVTGQVRQPQHF. The variable domain in full, with the rest retrieved from reference TRBV5-6 and TRBJ1-5, is DAGVTQSPTHLIKTRGQQVTLRCSPKSGHDTVSWYQQALGQGPQFIFQYYEEEERQRGNFPDRFSGHQFPNYSSELNVNALLLGDSALYLCASSLRVTGQVRQPQHFGDGTRLSIL.

This chain joins TRBV29-1 and TRBJ2-2; 10 bases match TRBD2. Trimming at V came to 4 bases and at J to 5 bases, leaving 4 bases not matched to a gene. The CDR3 runs to 14 residues. Germline values: CDR1 SQVTM, CDR2 ANQGSEA. The CDR3 region is CSVVAGGGTGELFF. Here the CDR3 DNA reads TGCAGCGTTGTAGCGGGAGGTGGGACCGGGGAGCTGTTTTTT.